The clone carrying this T cell receptor beta chain was counted ten times or more. Its cognate antigen is unknown. In germline, CDR1 is DFQATT, CDR2 SNEGSKA (reference sequence). V lost 3 bases, J lost 2 bases, and 8 bases stayed unmatched. The CDR3 loop spans 15 amino acids. This sample stems from a study of T-cell reconstitution after alpha-beta-depleted transplantation in children. General study results and limits: Recipient T cells and thymic progenitors that survived gave rise to the high TCRbeta diversity observed at day 60 in some patients. Once a year had passed after transplant, T-cell counts and diversity came mostly from newly produced T cells. Reports say that about two months after transplant, the alpha-beta T cells came out of several hundred graft clones that had expanded.

Unique molecular identifiers were incorporated during preparation of the TCRbeta library. TCRdb reprocessed the PCR reads via MiXCR and lists one record per CDR3 protein. Of fewer than 700,000 distinct CDR3 sequences in the sample, 13% were seen once. Specimen: PBMCs, mostly from graft donor cells, collected 360 days after TCRalphabeta/CD19-depleted stem cell transplant. This TCR was sampled from a male patient between 5 and 17 years old who had a stem cell transplant for acute myeloid leukemia, so the T cells may come from the graft donor. This sequence joins TRBV20-1 and TRBJ2-7; TRBD2 matches at 9 bases. The CDR3 region has the DNA TGCAGTGCTAGCCCATTTAGCGGGAGCGCCTACGAGCAGTACTTC. It yields the protein CSASPFSGSAYEQYF.